One T cell receptor (beta chain) is described in this entry. This entry comes from a study of OX40 agonist ivuxolimab in advanced cancers. In the study overall: Among those enrolled, mean age was 60 years (range about 23 to 80) and 70% to 85% were male. Earlier anti-PD-1, anti-PD-L1 or anti-CTLA-4 therapy was permitted; around 40% had received some.

The V end lost 3 bases, the J end lost 1 base, and 9 bases lay between the germline ends. The length of the CDR3 is 14 residues. The germline V gene encodes CDR1 SEHNR and CDR2 FQNEAQ (reference sequence). Assay: immunoSEQ multiplex PCR; the TCRdb copy retains only in-frame clones and omits some. The data hold more than 45,000 clones, with roughly 85% observed a single time. The clonotype originates from an adult with an advanced solid tumor such as melanoma, head and neck, liver or kidney cancer. The input for sequencing was CD4+ or CD8+ T cells sorted from blood, taken in a trial of the OX40 agonist ivuxolimab. This rearrangement joins TRBV7-9 to TRBJ2-5; perhaps TRBD1 as D (5 bases). As DNA, the CDR3 is TGTGCCAGCAGCTTCAGTGGGGCCCAAGAGACCCAGTACTTC. This sequence encodes CASSFSGAQETQYF.